The T cell receptor beta chain described here comes from a study of blood T cell repertoires in COVID-19. Study overall: Sources were T cells, B-cell-depleted T cells, or PBMCs; the material itself was cDNA or gDNA.

Per the authors' pipeline: Reference gene primer amplification yielded estimated nucleated cell counts. Repertoires were generated with immunoSEQ multiplex PCR, while TCRdb's copy carries only in-frame clones and drops some. That table furnishes V, J and clone size, whereas the DNA furnished D and trimming. Of roughly 250,000 clones in the sample, just under 85% were seen once. The TCR sequence derives from a woman of 80 years or more with acute or convalescent COVID-19. The source material was peripheral blood.

The CDR3 protein is CAWSVVAGAYEQYF. CDR3 bases: TGTGCCTGGAGTGTAGTGGCAGGGGCCTACGAGCAGTACTTC. The rearrangement uses TRBV30 and TRBJ2-7; TRBD1 is a possible D gene (6 bases). The germline gives CDR1 GTSNPN, CDR2 SVGIG (reference sequence). The CDR3 has 14 amino acids. V was shortened by 0 bases and J by 2 bases, with 11 bases between the two germline ends.